The 10 T cell receptor beta chains listed next were all sequenced from one sample in a study of T cells in Graves' hyperthyroidism and ophthalmopathy. Amplification of TCR beta CDR3 regions was performed using RNA transcripts as template. Initially, a first-round RT-PCR of the TCR CDR3 employed the HTBI primer set. TCRdb passed the multiplex PCR reads through MiXCR, listing each CDR3 protein once. Here the sample spans hundreds of thousands of distinct CDR3 sequences, roughly 14% being singletons. Sequenced: blood. The receptors originated from a man in his late teens or twenties with Graves' ophthalmopathy.

This clonotype was recorded many times. This rearrangement joins TRBV3-1 to TRBJ2-5; TRBD2 matches at 8 bases. The CDR3 is made up of 16 amino acids. Germline CDR1 and CDR2: LGHDT and YNNKEL (reference sequence). The ends lost 3 bases at V and 1 base at J; junction bases unmatched: 7. Here the CDR3 reads CASSQVLRGGQETQYF. The CDR3 DNA follows: TGTGCCAGCAGCCAGGTTTTACGGGGGGGCCAAGAGACCCAGTACTTC.

This clonotype has ten or more counts. J is TRBJ1-4 and V is TRBV3-1; D not resolved. The length of the CDR3 is 15 residues. Trimming stripped 0 bases from V and 8 bases from J, with 13 bases between. Germline V gene sequence: CDR1 LGHDT, CDR2 YNNKEL (reference sequence). CDR3 loop: CASSQDPQAREKLFF. CDR3 nucleotide sequence: TGTGCCAGCAGCCAAGATCCCCAGGCTCGGGAAAAACTGTTTTTT.

This clonotype was observed at least ten times. This chain joins TRBV5-8 and TRBJ2-5; 10 bases line up with TRBD1. Germline CDR1 reads SGHTS; CDR2 reads YDEGEE. V shed 0 bases and J 3 bases; nucleotides not matched to a gene: 2. This CDR3 has 15 amino acids. The CDR3 DNA reads TGTGCCAGCAGCTTGGGACAGGGGGCTAAAGAGACCCAGTACTTC. This gives the protein CASSLGQGAKETQYF. Looking up the rest from reference TRBV5-8 and TRBJ2-5 gives the full variable domain: EAGVTQSPTHLIKTRGQQATLRCSPISGHTSVYWYQQALGLGLQFLLWYDEGEERNRGNFPPRFSGRQFPNYSSELNVNALELEDSALYLCASSLGQGAKETQYFGPGTRLLVL.

V is TRBV7-3 and J is TRBJ2-2, with 10 bases aligning to TRBD2. V was clipped by 1 base and J by 5 bases; unmatched bases: 1. CDR1 is SGHTA, CDR2 FQGTGA, per germline. The CDR3 runs 15 residues. The CDR3 reads CASSLMTSGTGELFF. Written as DNA, the CDR3 is TGTGCCAGCAGCTTAATGACTAGCGGGACCGGGGAGCTGTTTTTT. Combining the CDR3 with reference TRBV7-3 and TRBJ2-2 gives the whole variable domain GAGVSQTPSNKVTEKGKYVELRCDPISGHTALYWYRQSLGQGPEFLIYFQGTGAADDSGLPNDRFFAVRPEGSVSTLKIQRTERGDSAVYLCASSLMTSGTGELFFGEGSRLTVL.

The sample holds many counts of this clonotype. CDR3 region: CASSLVGQAKAFF. CDR3 coding DNA: TGTGCCAGCAGCTTAGTAGGGCAGGCTAAAGCTTTCTTT. V gene TRBV7-9 combines with J gene TRBJ1-1; D gene uncertain. Deletions cut 1 base from V and 9 bases from J, with 12 bases between. Per the germline V gene, CDR1 is SEHNR and CDR2 is FQNEAQ (reference sequence). The CDR3 is 13 residues long.

This clonotype was detected only a few times. The chain carries TRBV19 and TRBJ2-7; 7 positions match TRBD2. CDR3 size: 13 residues. The V gene's germline CDR1 is LNHDA and CDR2 SQIVND (reference sequence). Unmatched junction bases numbered 9, after V lost 10 bases and J lost 3 bases. CDR3 protein: CATRGVANYEQYF. CDR3 DNA sequence: TGTGCCACCCGGGGGGTAGCAAACTACGAGCAGTACTTC.

In its sample, this clonotype was seen once. V and J are TRBV6-2 or TRBV6-3 and TRBJ1-2, with D maybe TRBD1 (5 bases). V dropped 0 bases and J dropped 8 bases, with 13 bases sitting between them. Germline lookup yields CDR1 MNHEY and CDR2 SVGEGT. The CDR3 runs to 14 residues. CDR3 sequence: CASSYSTRGIGYTF. DNA for the CDR3: TGTGCCAGCAGTTACTCGACCCGGGGGATCGGCTACACCTTC.

At least ten counts were recorded for this clonotype. This rearrangement joins TRBV30 to TRBJ2-7; D is possibly TRBD1 (6 bases). Per the germline V gene, CDR1 is GTSNPN and CDR2 is SVGIG (reference sequence). The CDR3 spans 12 residues. The ends were cut back, 1 base at V and 3 bases at J, with 7 bases in the middle. The CDR3 is CAWSGQVYEQYF. As DNA, the CDR3 is TGTGCCTGGAGTGGACAGGTCTACGAGCAGTACTTC.

This clonotype showed up many times. The chain recombines TRBV6-1 with TRBJ2-3, with a tentative D call TRBD1 (5 bases). Germline V lookup: CDR1 MNHNS, CDR2 SASEGT. The CDR3 contains 15 residues. Trimming took off 8 bases at V and 1 base at J, with 16 bases between the two ends. CDR3 in DNA: TGTGCCAGCTCCTCGACAGCCCAACGCACAGATACGCAGTATTTT. Protein product: CASSSTAQRTDTQYF.

This clonotype was recorded a few times. The chain carries TRBV20-1 and TRBJ1-6, with D maybe TRBD1 (6 bases). Deletions cut 5 bases from V and 10 bases from J, with 21 bases between. Germline loops: CDR1 DFQATT, CDR2 SNEGSKA (reference sequence). The CDR3 covers 15 residues. CDR3 sequence reads: CSASVRTARSSPLHF. The CDR3 DNA reads TGCAGTGCTTCTGTTAGGACAGCTCGGTCATCACCCCTCCACTTT.